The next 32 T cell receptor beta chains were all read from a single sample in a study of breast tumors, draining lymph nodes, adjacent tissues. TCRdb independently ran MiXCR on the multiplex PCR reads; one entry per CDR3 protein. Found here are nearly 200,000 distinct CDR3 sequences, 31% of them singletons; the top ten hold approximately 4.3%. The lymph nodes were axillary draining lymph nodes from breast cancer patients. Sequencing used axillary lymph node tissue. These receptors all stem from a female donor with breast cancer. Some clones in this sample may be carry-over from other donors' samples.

CDR3 DNA sequence: TGCAGTGCTACTGAGGGTTGGGAAGAGACCCAGTACTTC. The encoded protein is CSATEGWEETQYF. The chain uses TRBV20-1 and TRBJ2-5; D possibly corresponds to TRBD2 (5 bases). The germline V gene has CDR1 DFQATT and CDR2 SNEGSKA (reference sequence). This CDR3 has 13 residues. Trimming removed 4 bases from V and 3 bases from J, with 12 bases in between.

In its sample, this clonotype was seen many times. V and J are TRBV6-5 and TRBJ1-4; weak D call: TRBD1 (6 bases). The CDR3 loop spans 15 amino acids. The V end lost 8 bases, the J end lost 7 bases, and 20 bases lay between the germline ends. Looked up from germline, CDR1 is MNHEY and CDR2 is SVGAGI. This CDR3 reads CASGRWRGAPEKLFF. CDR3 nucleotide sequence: TGTGCCAGCGGGAGGTGGCGGGGGGCCCCTGAAAAACTGTTTTTT.

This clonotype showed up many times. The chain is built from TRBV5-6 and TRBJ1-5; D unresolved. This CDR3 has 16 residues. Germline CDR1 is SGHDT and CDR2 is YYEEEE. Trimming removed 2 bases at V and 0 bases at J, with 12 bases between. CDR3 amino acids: CASSLKGGYSNQPQHF. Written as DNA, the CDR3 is TGTGCCAGCAGCTTAAAGGGCGGATATAGCAATCAGCCCCAGCATTTT.

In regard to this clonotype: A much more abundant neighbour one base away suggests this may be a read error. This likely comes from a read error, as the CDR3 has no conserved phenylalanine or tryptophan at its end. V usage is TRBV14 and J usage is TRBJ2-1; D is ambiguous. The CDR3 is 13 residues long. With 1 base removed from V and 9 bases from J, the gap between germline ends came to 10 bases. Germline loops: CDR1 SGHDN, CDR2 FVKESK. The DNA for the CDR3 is TGTGCCAGCAGCCAAGTTGGGGTCAGTGAGCAGTTCTCC. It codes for CASSQVGVSEQFS.

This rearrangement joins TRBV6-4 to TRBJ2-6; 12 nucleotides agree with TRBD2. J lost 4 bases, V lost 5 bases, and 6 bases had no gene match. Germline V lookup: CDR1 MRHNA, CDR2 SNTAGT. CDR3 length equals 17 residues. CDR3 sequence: CASSSPGLAGGANVLTF. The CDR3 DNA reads TGTGCCAGCAGTTCGCCGGGACTAGCGGGCGGGGCCAACGTCCTGACTTTC.

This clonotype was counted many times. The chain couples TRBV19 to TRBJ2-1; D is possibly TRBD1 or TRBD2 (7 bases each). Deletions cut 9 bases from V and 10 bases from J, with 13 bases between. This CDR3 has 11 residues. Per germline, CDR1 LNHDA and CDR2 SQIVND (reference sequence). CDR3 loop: CASRQGGEQFF. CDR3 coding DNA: TGTGCCAGCCGACAGGGAGGGGAGCAGTTCTTC. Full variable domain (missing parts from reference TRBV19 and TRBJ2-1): DGGITQSPKYLFRKEGQNVTLSCEQNLNHDAMYWYRQDPGQGLRLIYYSQIVNDFQKGDIAEGYSVSREKKESFPLTVTSAQKNPTAFYLCASRQGGEQFFGPGTRLTVL.

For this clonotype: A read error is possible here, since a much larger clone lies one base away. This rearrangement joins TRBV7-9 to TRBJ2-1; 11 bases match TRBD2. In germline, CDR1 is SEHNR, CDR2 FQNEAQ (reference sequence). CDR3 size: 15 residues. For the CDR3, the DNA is TGTGCCAGCAGCTTTAGCGGGGGGGCCTACAATGAGCAGCTCTTC. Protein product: CASSFSGGAYNEQLF.

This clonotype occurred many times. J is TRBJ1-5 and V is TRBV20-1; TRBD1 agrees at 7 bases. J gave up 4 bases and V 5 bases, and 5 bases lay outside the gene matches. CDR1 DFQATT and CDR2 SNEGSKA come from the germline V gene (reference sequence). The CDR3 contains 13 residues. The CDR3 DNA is TGCAGTGCTGGAGGACAGGCAAATCAGCCCCAGCATTTT. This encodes CSAGGQANQPQHF.

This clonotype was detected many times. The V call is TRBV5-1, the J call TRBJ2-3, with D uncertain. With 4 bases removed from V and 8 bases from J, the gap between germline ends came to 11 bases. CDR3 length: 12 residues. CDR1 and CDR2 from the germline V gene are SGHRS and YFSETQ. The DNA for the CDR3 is TGCGCCAGCAGCAGCCGAGGCTCTACGCAGTATTTT. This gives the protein CASSSRGSTQYF. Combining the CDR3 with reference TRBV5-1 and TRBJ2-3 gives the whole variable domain KAGVTQTPRYLIKTRGQQVTLSCSPISGHRSVSWYQQTPGQGLQFLFEYFSETQRNKGNFPGRFSGRQFSNSRSEMNVSTLELGDSALYLCASSSRGSTQYFGPGTRLTVL.

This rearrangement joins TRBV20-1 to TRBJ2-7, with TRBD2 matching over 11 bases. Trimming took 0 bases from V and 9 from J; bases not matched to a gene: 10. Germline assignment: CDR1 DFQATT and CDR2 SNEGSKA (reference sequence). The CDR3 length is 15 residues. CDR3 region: CSARDEGSGRAGQYF. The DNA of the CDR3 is TGCAGTGCTAGAGATGAAGGTAGCGGGAGGGCCGGGCAGTACTTC.

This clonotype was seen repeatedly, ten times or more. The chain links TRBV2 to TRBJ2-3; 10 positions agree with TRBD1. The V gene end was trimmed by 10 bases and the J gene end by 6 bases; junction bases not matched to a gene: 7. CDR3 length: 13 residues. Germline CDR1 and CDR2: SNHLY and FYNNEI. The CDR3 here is CATSTGGEDTQYF. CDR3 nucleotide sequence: TGTGCCACCTCGACAGGGGGCGAGGATACGCAGTATTTT.

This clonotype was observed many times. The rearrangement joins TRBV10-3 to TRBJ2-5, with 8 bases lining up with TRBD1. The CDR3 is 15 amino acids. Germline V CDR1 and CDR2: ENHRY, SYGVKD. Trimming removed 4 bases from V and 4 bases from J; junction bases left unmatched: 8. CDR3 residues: CAISAGTGGTETQYF. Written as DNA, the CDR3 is TGTGCCATCAGTGCAGGGACAGGTGGGACAGAGACCCAGTACTTC.

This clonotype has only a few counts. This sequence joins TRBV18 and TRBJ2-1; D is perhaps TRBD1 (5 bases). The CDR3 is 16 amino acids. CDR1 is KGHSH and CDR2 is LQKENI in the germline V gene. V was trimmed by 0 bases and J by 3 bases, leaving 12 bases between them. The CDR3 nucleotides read TGTGCCAGCTCACCACCGTGGGGCGCTGACTACAATGAGCAGTTCTTC. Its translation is CASSPPWGADYNEQFF. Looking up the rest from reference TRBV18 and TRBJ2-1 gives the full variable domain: NAGVMQNPRHLVRRRGQEARLRCSPMKGHSHVYWYRQLPEEGLKFMVYLQKENIIDESGMPKERFSAEFPKEGPSILRIQQVVRGDSAAYFCASSPPWGADYNEQFFGPGTRLTVL.

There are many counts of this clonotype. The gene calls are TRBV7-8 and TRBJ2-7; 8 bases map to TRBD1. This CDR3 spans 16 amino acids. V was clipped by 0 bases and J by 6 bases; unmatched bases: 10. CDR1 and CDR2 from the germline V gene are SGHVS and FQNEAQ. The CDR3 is CASSLAGAGGFGEQYF. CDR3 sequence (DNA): TGTGCCAGCAGCTTAGCGGGGGCAGGGGGCTTTGGCGAGCAGTACTTC.

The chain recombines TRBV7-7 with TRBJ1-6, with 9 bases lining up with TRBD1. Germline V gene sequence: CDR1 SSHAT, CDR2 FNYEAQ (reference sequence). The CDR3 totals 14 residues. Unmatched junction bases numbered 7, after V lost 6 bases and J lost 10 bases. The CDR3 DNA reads TGTGCCAGCAGTTCCGGGACAGGGTTGTCACCCCTCCACTTT. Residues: CASSSGTGLSPLHF. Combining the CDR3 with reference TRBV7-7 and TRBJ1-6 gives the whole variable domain GAGVSQSPRYKVTKRGQDVTLRCDPISSHATLYWYQQALGQGPEFLTYFNYEAQPDKSGLPSDRFSAERPEGSISTLTIQRTEQRDSAMYRCASSSGTGLSPLHFGNGTRLTVT.

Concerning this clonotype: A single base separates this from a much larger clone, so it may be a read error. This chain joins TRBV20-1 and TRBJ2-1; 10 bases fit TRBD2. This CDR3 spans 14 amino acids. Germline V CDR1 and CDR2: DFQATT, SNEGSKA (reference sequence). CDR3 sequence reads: CGAPLAGVKGEQFF. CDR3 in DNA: TGCGGTGCCCCGCTAGCGGGAGTAAAAGGTGAGCAGTTCTTC.

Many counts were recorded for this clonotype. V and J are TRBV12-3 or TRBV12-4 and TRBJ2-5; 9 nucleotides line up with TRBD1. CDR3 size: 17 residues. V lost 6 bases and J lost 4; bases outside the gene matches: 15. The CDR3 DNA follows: TGTGCCAGCAGCTCCGGGACAGGGTCACGTCTCCCAGAGACCCAGTACTTC. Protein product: CASSSGTGSRLPETQYF.

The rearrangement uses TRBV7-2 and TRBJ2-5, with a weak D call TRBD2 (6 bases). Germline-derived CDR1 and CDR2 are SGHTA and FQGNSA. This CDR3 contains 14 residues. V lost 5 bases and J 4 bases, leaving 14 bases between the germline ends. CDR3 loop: CASSHLWRGETQYF. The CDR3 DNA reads TGTGCCAGCAGCCACCTCTGGAGGGGAGAGACCCAGTACTTC. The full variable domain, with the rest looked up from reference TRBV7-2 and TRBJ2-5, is GAGVSQSPSNKVTEKGKDVELRCDPISGHTALYWYRQSLGQGLEFLIYFQGNSAPDKSGLPSDRFSAERTGGSVSTLTIQRTQQEDSAVYLCASSHLWRGETQYFGPGTRLLVL.

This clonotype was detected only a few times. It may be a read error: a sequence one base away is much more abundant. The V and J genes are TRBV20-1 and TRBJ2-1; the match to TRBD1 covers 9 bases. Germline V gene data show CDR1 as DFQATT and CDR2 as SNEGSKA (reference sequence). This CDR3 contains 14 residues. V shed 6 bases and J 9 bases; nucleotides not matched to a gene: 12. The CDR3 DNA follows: TGCAGTGCGCTTCCCGGGACAGGGACAACTGAGCAGTTCTTC. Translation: CSALPGTGTTEQFF.

For the CDR3, the DNA is TGTGCCAGCAGCCTGGACGGCCAAGGCGGGGAGCTGTTTTTT. Its protein is CASSLDGQGGELFF. The chain combines TRBV6-5 with TRBJ2-2; D gene unclear. This CDR3 has 14 amino acids. Germline V gives CDR1 MNHEY, CDR2 SVGAGI. Trimming pared 6 bases from V and 7 bases from J, leaving 15 bases between.

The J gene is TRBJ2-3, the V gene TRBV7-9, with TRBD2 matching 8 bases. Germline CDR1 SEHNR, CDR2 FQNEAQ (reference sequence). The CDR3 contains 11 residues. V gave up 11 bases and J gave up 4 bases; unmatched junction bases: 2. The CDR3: CARGGPDTQYF. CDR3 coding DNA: TGTGCCCGCGGGGGGCCAGATACGCAGTATTTT.

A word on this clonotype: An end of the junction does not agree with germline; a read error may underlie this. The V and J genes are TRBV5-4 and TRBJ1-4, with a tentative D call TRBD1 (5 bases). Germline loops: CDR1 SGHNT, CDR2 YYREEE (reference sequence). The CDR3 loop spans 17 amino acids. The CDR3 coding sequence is TGTGCCAGCAGCTCCCAGGGAGCGGGCGTAACTAGTGAAAAACTGTTTTTT. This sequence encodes CASSSQGAGVTSEKLFF. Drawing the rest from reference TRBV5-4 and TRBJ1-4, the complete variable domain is ETGVTQSPTHLIKTRGQQVTLRCSSQSGHNTVSWYQQALGQGPQFIFQYYREEENGRGNFPPRFSGLQFPNYSSELNVNALELDDSALYLCASSSQGAGVTSEKLFFGSGTQLSVL.

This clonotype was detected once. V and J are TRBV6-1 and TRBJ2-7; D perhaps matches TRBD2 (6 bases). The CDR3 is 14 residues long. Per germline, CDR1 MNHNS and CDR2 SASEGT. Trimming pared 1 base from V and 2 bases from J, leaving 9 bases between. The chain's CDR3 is CASSEVGLPYEQYV. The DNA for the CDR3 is TGTGCCAGCAGTGAAGTAGGACTACCCTACGAGCAGTACGTC.

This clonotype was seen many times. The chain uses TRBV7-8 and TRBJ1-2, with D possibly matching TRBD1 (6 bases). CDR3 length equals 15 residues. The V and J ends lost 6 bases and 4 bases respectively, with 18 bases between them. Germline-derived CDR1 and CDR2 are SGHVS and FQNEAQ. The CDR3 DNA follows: TGTGCCAGCAGTCAGAAGGACAGTTTGACCTATGGCTACACCTTC. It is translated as CASSQKDSLTYGYTF.

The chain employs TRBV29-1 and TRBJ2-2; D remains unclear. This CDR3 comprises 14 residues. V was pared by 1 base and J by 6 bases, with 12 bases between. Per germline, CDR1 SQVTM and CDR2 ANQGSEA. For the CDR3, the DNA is TGCAGCGTTGAAGGTCGGCGGTACGCCGGGGAGCTGTTTTTT. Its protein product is CSVEGRRYAGELFF.

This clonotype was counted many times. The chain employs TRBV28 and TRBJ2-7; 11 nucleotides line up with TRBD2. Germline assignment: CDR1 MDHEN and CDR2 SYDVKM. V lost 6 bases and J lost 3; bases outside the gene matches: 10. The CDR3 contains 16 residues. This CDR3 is CASRRAGTSGYYEQYF. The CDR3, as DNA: TGTGCCAGCAGAAGAGCCGGGACTAGCGGATACTACGAGCAGTACTTC.

DNA for the CDR3: TGCACCGGCAGGGTGTTGGGAGAGCAGTTCTTC. Its protein product is CTGRVLGEQFF. The chain is built from TRBV29-1 and TRBJ2-1; D possibly corresponds to TRBD1 (5 bases). CDR1 and CDR2 from the germline V gene are SQVTM and ANQGSEA. The CDR3 runs to 11 residues.

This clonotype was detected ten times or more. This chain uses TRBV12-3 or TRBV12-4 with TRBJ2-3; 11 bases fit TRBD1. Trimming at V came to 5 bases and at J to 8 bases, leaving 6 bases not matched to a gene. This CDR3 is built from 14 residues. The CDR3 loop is CASSPRTGGGTQYF. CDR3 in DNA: TGTGCCAGCAGTCCCCGGACAGGGGGCGGTACGCAGTATTTT.

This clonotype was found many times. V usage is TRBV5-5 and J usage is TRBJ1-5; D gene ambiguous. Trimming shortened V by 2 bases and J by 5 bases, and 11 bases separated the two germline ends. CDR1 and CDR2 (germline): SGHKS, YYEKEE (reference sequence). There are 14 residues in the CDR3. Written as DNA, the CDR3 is TGTGCCAGCAGCTTTTGGGTCGGAGATCAGCCCCAGCATTTT. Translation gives CASSFWVGDQPQHF.

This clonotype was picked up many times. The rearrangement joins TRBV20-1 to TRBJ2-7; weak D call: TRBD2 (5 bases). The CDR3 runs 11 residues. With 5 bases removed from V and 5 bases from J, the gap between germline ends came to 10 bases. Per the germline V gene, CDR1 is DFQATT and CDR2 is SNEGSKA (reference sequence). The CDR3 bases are TGCAGTGCTGAGGGTCCCGACGAGCAGTACTTC. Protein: CSAEGPDEQYF.

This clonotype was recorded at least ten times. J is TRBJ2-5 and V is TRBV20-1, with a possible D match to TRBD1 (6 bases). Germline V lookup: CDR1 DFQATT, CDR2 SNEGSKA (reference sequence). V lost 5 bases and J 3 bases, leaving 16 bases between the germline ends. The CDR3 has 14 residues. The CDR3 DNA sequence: TGCAGTGCTCCCGCCCCAGGGGTAGAAGAGACCCAGTACTTC. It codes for CSAPAPGVEETQYF.

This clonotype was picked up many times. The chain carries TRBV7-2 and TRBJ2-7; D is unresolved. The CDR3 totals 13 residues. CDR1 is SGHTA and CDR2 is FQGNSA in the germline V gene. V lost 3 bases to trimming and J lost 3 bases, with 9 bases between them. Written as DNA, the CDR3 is TGTGCCAGCAGCTTGACGGCAAACTACGAGCAGTACTTC. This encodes CASSLTANYEQYF.